The TCR beta chain described here comes from a study of blood T cell repertoires in COVID-19. Background on the study: The cDNA or gDNA used as material had been derived from T cells, B-cell-depleted T cells, or PBMCs.

Sequencing was performed with immunoSEQ multiplex PCR; in TCRdb, only in-frame clones are kept and a portion is missing. The repertoire has about 53,000 clones, around nine tenths of them found once; the top ten carry 4%. The germline V gene has CDR1 LGHDT and CDR2 YNNKEL (reference sequence). The germline V and J ends were trimmed by 6 bases and 3 bases, with 12 bases remaining between them. This CDR3 is 14 amino acids long. The chain joins TRBV3-1 (or the pseudogene TRBV3-2) to TRBJ2-4; the D gene is possibly TRBD1 (5 bases). This clonotype originated in a man aged 50 to 60 with acute or convalescent COVID-19. The sequencing sample was made of peripheral blood. The CDR3 sequence: CASSPDRSKNIQYF. The CDR3 DNA is TGTGCCAGCAGTCCTGACAGAAGCAAAAACATTCAGTACTTC.